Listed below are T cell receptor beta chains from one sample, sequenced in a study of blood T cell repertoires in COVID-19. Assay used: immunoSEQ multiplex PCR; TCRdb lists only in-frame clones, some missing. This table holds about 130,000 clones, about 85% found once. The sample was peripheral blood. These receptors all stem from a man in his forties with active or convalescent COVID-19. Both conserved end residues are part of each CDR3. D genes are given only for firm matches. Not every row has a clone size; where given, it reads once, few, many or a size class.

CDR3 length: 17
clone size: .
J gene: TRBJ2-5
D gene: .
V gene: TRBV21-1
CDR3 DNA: TGTGCCAGCAGCAAAGCAAAAGCTGTCGGGTGGTCAAAGACCCAGTACTTC
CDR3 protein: CASSKAKAVGWSKTQYF

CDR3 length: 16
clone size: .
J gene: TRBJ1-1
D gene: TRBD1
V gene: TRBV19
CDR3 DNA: TGTGCCAGTAGCAACGTAGGACAGGGATCGAACACTGAAGCTTTCTTT
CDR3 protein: CASSNVGQGSNTEAFF

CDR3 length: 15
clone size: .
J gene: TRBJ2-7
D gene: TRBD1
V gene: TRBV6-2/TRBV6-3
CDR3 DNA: TGTGCCAGCAGTTGGTTGGGACAGGGGGCGCGCGAGCAGTACTTC
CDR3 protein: CASSWLGQGAREQYF

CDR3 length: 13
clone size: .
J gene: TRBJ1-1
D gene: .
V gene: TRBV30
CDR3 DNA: TGTGCCTGGAGCCCGGACACGGTCGCTGAAGCTTTCTTT
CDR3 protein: CAWSPDTVAEAFF

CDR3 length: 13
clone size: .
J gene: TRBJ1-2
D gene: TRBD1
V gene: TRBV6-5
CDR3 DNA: TGTGCCAGCACCCGGGACAGGATTAATGGCTACACCTTC
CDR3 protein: CASTRDRINGYTF

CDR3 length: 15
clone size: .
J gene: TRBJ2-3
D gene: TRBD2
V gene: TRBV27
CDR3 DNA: TGTGCCAGCAGTTCGTGGGGGGGTAGCACAGATACGCAGTATTTT
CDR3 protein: CASSSWGGSTDTQYF

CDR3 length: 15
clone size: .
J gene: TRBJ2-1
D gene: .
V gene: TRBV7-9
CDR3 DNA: TGTGCCAGCAGCCCTCGGCTGGGGGCGCTTAATGAGCAGTTCTTC
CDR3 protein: CASSPRLGALNEQFF

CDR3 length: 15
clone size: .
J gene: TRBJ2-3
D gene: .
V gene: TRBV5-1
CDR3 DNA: TGCGCCAGCAGCTTGTCTGACTTACTCACAGATACGCAGTATTTT
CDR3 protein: CASSLSDLLTDTQYF

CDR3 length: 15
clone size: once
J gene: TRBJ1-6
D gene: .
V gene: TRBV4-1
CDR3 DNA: TGCGCCAGCAGCCAAGAAGGGGAGGGAATCTCACCCCTCCACTTT
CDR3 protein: CASSQEGEGISPLHF

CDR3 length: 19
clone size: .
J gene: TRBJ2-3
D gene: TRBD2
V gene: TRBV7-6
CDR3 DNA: TGTGCCAGCAGCTTAATAGCCAGCGGGGGTTTAACTAGCACAGATACGCAGTATTTT
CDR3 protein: CASSLIASGGLTSTDTQYF

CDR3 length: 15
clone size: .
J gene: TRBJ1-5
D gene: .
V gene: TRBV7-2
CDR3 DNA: TGTGCCAGCAGCTTGAACCAGGGTAGCAATCAGCCCCAGCATTTT
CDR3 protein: CASSLNQGSNQPQHF

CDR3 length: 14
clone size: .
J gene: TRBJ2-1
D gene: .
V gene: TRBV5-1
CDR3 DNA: TGCGCCAGCAGCCCGCAGGGGCCCTACAATGAGCAGTTCTTC
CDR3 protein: CASSPQGPYNEQFF